This T cell receptor (beta chain) emerged from a study of T cell repertoires in cytomegalovirus infection. Study in general: Recently identified HLA-C-restricted CMV epitopes were used, and well-studied HLA-B-restricted CMV epitopes were used as well. An indication of both CMV infection and matching HLA type came from public TCR beta signatures.

With 8 bases clipped from V and 1 base from J, the junction kept 7 bases outside the gene matches. The CDR3 covers 14 residues. Germline CDR1 is SNHLY and CDR2 is FYNNEI. TCRdb fed the reads into MiXCR, producing one record per CDR3 protein. Among around 140,000 distinct CDR3 sequences listed, around 30% were seen once. In regard to this clonotype: Its antigen remains unknown.

The specimen was CD8+ T cells from cultured PBMCs, collected from culture after CMV antigen stimulation. This chain links TRBV2 with TRBJ1-1; TRBD1 matches at 7 bases. The receptor comes from a human donor in good health (CMV status not recorded). Some clones in this sample may be carry-over from other donors' samples. The CDR3 region is CASSREGANTEAFF. The DNA for the CDR3 is TGTGCCAGCTCGCGGGAGGGGGCGAACACTGAAGCTTTCTTT.